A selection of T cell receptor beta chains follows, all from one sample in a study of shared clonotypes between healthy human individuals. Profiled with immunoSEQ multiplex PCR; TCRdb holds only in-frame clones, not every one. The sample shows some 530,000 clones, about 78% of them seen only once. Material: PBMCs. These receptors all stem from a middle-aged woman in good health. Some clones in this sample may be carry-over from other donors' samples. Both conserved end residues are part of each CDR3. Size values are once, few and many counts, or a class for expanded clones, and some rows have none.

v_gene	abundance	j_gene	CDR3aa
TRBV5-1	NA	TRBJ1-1	CASSFRVQGSTEAFF
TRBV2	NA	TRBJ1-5	CASSGTGHSNQPQHF
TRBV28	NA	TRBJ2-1	CASSPRGGFSYNEQFF
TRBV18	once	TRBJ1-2	CASSPGQTYGYTF
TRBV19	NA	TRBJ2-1	CASSKDRPAGNEQFF
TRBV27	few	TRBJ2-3	CASSTSSTDTQYF
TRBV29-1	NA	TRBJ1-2	CSTKTGGAGYGYTF
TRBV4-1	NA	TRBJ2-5	CASSQGQGYETQYF
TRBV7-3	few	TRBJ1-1	CASSFRDNTEAFF
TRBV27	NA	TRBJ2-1	CASSVDYYNEQFF